This T cell receptor (beta chain) was identified in a study of shared clonotypes between healthy human individuals (dated by TCRdb to about 2020). Looking at the study overall: The cohort included three men and a couple of women between 18 and 49 years of age. Leukapheresis yielded between about 0.8 and 9.5 billion PBMCs per donor. The study deeply sequenced blood TCR repertoires of five healthy adults to estimate repertoire size and the extent of clonotype sharing between individuals. Different laboratories and diverse techniques were used to prepare libraries and sequence TCR repertoires, to increase sequencing depth and limit assay-specific biases. Per donor, three plates each were used for CD4 naive and CD4 memory, two for CD8 naive, and one for CD8 memory. General study outcomes and caveats: Clonotypes shared by all four sorted-subset donors showed higher generation probabilities than non-shared clonotypes. Based on pairwise subsampling, the degree of clonotype sharing among donors was expected to be affected by sequencing depth. Estimated clonotype richness was generally larger for naive than for memory subsets. Sharing across a handful of donors was observed for about 5% of naive CD4, around 3.5% of naive CD8, 2% to 2.5% of memory CD4, and over 0.3% of memory CD8 clonotypes. Only blood was sampled, and tissue TCR repertoires likely differ from those in blood. Rarefaction of sorted-subset datasets indicated incomplete sequencing despite the large sequencing depth. The genetic and exposure-history diversity represented was limited by the small number of donors.

Notes on this clone: It lacks a known antigen. Base qualities are not at hand, and no much larger clone is one base apart.

Using the deep immunoSEQ assay, multiplex PCR amplified TCR CDR3 regions from genomic DNA. Extracted genomic DNA from each cell subset was spread evenly across all wells of several immunoSEQ 96-well plates, with each plate serving as a replicate. For sorted subsets, around 200 ng genomic DNA, equal to about 30,000 T cell genomes, was loaded into each replicate PCR. Purified libraries were quantified with a Qubit 3.0 fluorometer, sized on a Bioanalyzer 2100, and re-quantified with the KAPA Library Quantification kit. Each immunoSEQ 96-well plate was sequenced on its own single-read 150-cycle Illumina NextSeq 550 flow cell. On the study's bioinformatics: Because the immunoSEQ output included only junctional sequences and no quality scores, the filtering could not be the same as the filtering used for full-length reads. To assign V/J genes and CDR3, sequences were annotated against IMGT germline references using PyIR, a Python wrapper for IgBLAST v1.9. Any read was removed if the V/J assignment was weak (E-value above 1e-6), the CDR3 was missing, or the read contained stop codons, out-of-frame junctions, or ambiguous translated residues. V3J clonotypes were defined by identical inferred V gene, J gene, and CDR3 amino acid sequence. Percentage overlap between repertoires was computed as shared unique clonotypes divided by the size of the smaller repertoire. Repertoire richness was assessed with RTK rarefaction, the Chao1 estimator, and Recon v2.1 estimates of unobserved clonotypes. OLGA was used to compute generation probabilities for all TCRbeta clonotypes that the gDNA method yielded from a handful of donors. TCRdb took over this immuneACCESS table, retaining in-frame rearrangements with V and J assigned. Such tables are incomplete; in checked studies, under half of the missing clones stem from an unresolved V gene, and the remainder is unexplained. D and trimming come from the DNA, and the V and J calls and clone size come from that table. Recorded for this sample are roughly 2.5 million clones; around nine tenths of them occurred a single time. The biggest ten clones account for around 0.15% of the sample.

Healthy HIV-negative adults with no recently reported acute infections or vaccinations were included as donors. Only Caucasian adults living in Nashville, Tennessee, USA were represented among the donors. Magnetic negative selection was used to enrich CD4+ T cells, after which naive cells were positively selected on CD45RA and the negative fraction became the memory subset. Blood was obtained by leukapheresis, after which PBMCs were separated by Ficoll-Histopaque density gradient centrifugation and cryopreserved in liquid nitrogen vapor phase. Analytical flow cytometry was used to check the purity and quantity of every magnetically sorted T cell population. Each sorted fraction had its genomic DNA isolated and then quantified by UV absorbance on a Nanodrop 2000c. The CDR3, cysteine through phenylalanine, is 14 amino acids long. Left in the record is the CDR3 DNA by itself, 42 bases read in frame from the first base. Looking up the germline V gene yields CDR1 SQVTM and CDR2 ANQGSEA. The junction shows trimming of 6 bases on V and 3 bases on J, plus 16 bases between the germline ends.

This chain joins TRBV29-1 to TRBJ2-3, with the D call perhaps TRBD1 or TRBD2, as 5 bases match in each case. The sequencing sample was made of naive CD4+ T cells sorted from blood. This specimen's cell subset or site label, interpreted: CD45RA+ positively selected. The TCR comes from a man younger than 30 in good health. The DNA is TGCAGCGTCTCCGGGACCCGGAGGACAGATACGCAGTATTTT. This translates into CSVSGTRRTDTQYF.